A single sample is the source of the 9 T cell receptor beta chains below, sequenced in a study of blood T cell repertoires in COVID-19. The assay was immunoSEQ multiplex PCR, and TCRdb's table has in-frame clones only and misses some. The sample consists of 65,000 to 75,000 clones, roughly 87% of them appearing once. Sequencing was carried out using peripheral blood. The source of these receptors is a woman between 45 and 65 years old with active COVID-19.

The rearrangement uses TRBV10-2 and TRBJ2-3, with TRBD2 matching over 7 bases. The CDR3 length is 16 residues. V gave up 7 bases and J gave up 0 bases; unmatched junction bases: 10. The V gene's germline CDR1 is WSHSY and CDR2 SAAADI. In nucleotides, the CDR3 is TGCGCCAGCATGGACCCACTAGCGCCGAGCACAGATACGCAGTATTTT. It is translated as CASMDPLAPSTDTQYF.

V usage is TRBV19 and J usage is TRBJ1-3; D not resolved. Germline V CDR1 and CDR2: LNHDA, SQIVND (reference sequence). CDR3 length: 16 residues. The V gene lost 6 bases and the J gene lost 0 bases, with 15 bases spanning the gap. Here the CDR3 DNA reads TGTGCCAGTAGAGGGAGACAAAGTTCCTCTGGAAACACCATATATTTT. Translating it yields CASRGRQSSSGNTIYF. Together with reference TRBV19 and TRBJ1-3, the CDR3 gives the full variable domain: DGGITQSPKYLFRKEGQNVTLSCEQNLNHDAMYWYRQDPGQGLRLIYYSQIVNDFQKGDIAEGYSVSREKKESFPLTVTSAQKNPTAFYLCASRGRQSSSGNTIYFGEGSWLTVV.

The CDR3 DNA reads as TGTGCCAGCACTGAACAGGGGGCGGTTAACACTGAAGCTTTCTTT. This codes for CASTEQGAVNTEAFF. The chain is built from TRBV3-1 (or the pseudogene TRBV3-2) and TRBJ1-1; 9 nucleotides agree with TRBD1. This CDR3 comprises 15 residues. Losses at the gene ends were 7 bases for V and 2 bases for J; bases not matched to a gene: 8. Germline V gene lookup returns CDR1 LGHDT and CDR2 YNNKEL (reference sequence).

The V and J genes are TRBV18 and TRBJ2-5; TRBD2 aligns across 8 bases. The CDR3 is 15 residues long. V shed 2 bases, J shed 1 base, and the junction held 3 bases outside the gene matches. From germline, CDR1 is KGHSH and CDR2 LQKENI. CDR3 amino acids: CASSPSGSLQETQYF. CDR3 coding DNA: TGTGCCAGCTCACCAAGCGGGAGCCTCCAAGAGACCCAGTACTTC.

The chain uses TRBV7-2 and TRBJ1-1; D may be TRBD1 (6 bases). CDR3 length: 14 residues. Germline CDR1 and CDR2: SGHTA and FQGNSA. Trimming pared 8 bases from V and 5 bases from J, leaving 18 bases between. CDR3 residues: CTSSLTGQGTEAFF. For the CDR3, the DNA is TGTACCAGCTCACTTACAGGGCAGGGGACTGAAGCTTTCTTT.

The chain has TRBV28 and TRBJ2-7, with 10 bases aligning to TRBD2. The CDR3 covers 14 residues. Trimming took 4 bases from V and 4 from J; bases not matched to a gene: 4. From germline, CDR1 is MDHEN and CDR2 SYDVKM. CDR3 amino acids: CASSSAGGRYEQYF. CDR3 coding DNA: TGTGCCAGCAGTTCAGCGGGAGGGAGGTACGAGCAGTACTTC.

The CDR3 nucleotides read TGTGCCACCAGCAGAGACTTCTCCGAGCAGTACTTC. It yields the protein CATSRDFSEQYF. The J gene is TRBJ2-7, the V gene TRBV15; no firm D call. The V end lost 0 bases, the J end lost 6 bases, and 6 bases lay between the germline ends. The CDR3 is 12 amino acids. Germline V gene lookup returns CDR1 LNHNV and CDR2 YYDKDF (reference sequence). The complete variable domain, with remaining parts taken from reference TRBV15 and TRBJ2-7, reads DAMVIQNPRYQVTQFGKPVTLSCSQTLNHNVMYWYQQKSSQAPKLLFHYYDKDFNNEADTPDNFQSRRPNTSFCFLDIRSPGLGDTAMYLCATSRDFSEQYFGPGTRLTVT.

The CDR3 sequence is CASSGTSGRPYEQYF. As DNA, the CDR3 is TGTGCCAGTAGTGGAACTAGCGGGAGGCCCTACGAGCAGTACTTC. The V gene is TRBV19, the J gene TRBJ2-7; 12 bases fit TRBD2. This CDR3 spans 15 amino acids. The junction had 4 bases not matched to a gene; V was cut back by 5 bases and J by 2 bases. From germline, CDR1 is LNHDA and CDR2 SQIVND (reference sequence).

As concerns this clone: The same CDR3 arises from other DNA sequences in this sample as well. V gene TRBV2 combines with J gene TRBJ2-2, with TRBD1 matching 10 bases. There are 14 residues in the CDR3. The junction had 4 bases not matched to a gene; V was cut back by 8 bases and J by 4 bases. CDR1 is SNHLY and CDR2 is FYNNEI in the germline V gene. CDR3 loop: CASRGQGGTGELFF. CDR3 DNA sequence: TGTGCCAGCCGCGGACAGGGGGGCACCGGGGAGCTGTTTTTT.